These 16 T cell receptor beta chains originate from one sample sequenced in a study of immune evolution from preneoplasia to lung adenocarcinoma. Some clones are missing from TCRdb's copy, which holds only in-frame ones; the method was immunoSEQ multiplex PCR. There are approximately 10,000 clones in the sample; roughly 83% occur only once, and about 10% lies in the top ten. Sequencing was performed on FFPE minimally invasive lung adenocarcinoma tissue. The receptors stem from an older donor with lung adenocarcinoma.

This chain uses TRBV4-1 with TRBJ2-1; 10 nucleotides line up with TRBD2. This CDR3 is built from 16 residues. Trimming removed 6 bases from V and 10 bases from J; junction bases left unmatched: 15. The germline CDR1 and CDR2 sequences are MGHRA and YSYEKL. The CDR3 sequence: CASSNLSGRVQGEQFF. The CDR3 DNA sequence: TGCGCCAGCAGTAACCTCAGCGGGAGGGTCCAGGGCGAGCAGTTCTTC.

V gene TRBV7-9 combines with J gene TRBJ1-3; D gene unclear. Deletions cut 4 bases from V and 2 bases from J, with 9 bases between. CDR3 length: 14 amino acids. CDR1 SEHNR and CDR2 FQNEAQ come from the germline V gene (reference sequence). CDR3: CASSYPGAGNTIYF. In DNA form, the CDR3 reads TGTGCCAGCAGCTATCCAGGCGCTGGAAACACCATATATTTT.

The chain employs TRBV30 and TRBJ2-3; the match to TRBD2 covers 8 bases. The germline gives CDR1 GTSNPN, CDR2 SVGIG (reference sequence). This CDR3 is 17 amino acids long. The J segment lost 0 bases and the V segment lost 0 bases, leaving 8 bases of the junction unmatched. The CDR3: CAWSVSSLAGSTDTQYF. The CDR3 DNA reads TGTGCCTGGAGTGTATCTTCCCTAGCGGGTAGCACAGATACGCAGTATTTT.

This clone turned up a few times. This chain uses TRBV29-1 with TRBJ2-7; 7 nucleotides match TRBD1. The length of the CDR3 is 12 residues. With V trimmed by 5 bases and J by 6 bases, 7 bases remained unmatched. Germline CDR1 is SQVTM and CDR2 is ANQGSEA. CDR3 residues: CSVKPGTVEQYF. CDR3 bases: TGCAGCGTTAAGCCCGGGACAGTCGAGCAGTACTTC.

The chain couples TRBV11-2 to TRBJ2-3; D might be TRBD2 (5 bases). The CDR3 is 17 residues long. Germline CDR1 SGHAT, CDR2 FQNNGV. The germline V and J ends were trimmed by 6 bases and 1 base, with 20 bases remaining between them. The CDR3, as DNA: TGTGCCAGCAGTCATCCCCTTACTAGAGGAGGCACAGATACGCAGTATTTT. This encodes CASSHPLTRGGTDTQYF. Together with reference TRBV11-2 and TRBJ2-3, the CDR3 gives the full variable domain: EAGVAQSPRYKIIEKRQSVAFWCNPISGHATLYWYQQILGQGPKLLIQFQNNGVVDDSQLPKDRFSAERLKGVDSTLKIQPAKLEDSAVYLCASSHPLTRGGTDTQYFGPGTRLTVL.

The V and J genes are TRBV21-1 and TRBJ1-1; the table names TRBD1, a call not compared with the DNA. TRBV21-1 is noted as a pseudogene. The CDR3 contains 14 residues. The chain's CDR3 is CATLTGQMNTEAFF. CDR3 bases: TGTGCCACCCTAACAGGACAGATGAACACTGAAGCTTTCTTT.

The chain carries TRBV9 and TRBJ1-1, with D possibly TRBD1 on 5 matching bases. The CDR3 runs to 12 residues. Trimming shortened V by 0 bases and J by 10 bases, and 10 bases separated the two germline ends. The germline V gene encodes CDR1 SGDLS and CDR2 YYNGEE. CDR3 protein: CASSVVDRGAFF. CDR3 sequence (DNA): TGTGCCAGCAGCGTAGTCGACAGAGGAGCTTTCTTT.

This chain links TRBV6-6 with TRBJ1-3; D is unresolved. CDR1 MNHNY and CDR2 SVGAGI come from the germline V gene (reference sequence). The CDR3 is made up of 15 amino acids. The ends were cut back, 0 bases at V and 1 base at J, with 7 bases in the middle. DNA of the CDR3: TGTGCCAGCAGTTACTCAGGAACTTCTGGAAACACCATATATTTT. This sequence encodes CASSYSGTSGNTIYF.

V is TRBV13 and J is TRBJ2-7; 9 bases map to TRBD1. The J segment lost 6 bases and the V segment lost 5 bases, leaving 14 bases of the junction unmatched. Germline assignment: CDR1 PRHDT and CDR2 FYEKMQ (reference sequence). CDR3 size: 16 residues. The CDR3: CASSSEAGTGMSEQYF. In DNA form, the CDR3 reads TGTGCCAGCAGCAGTGAAGCCGGGACAGGGATGTCCGAGCAGTACTTC.

The chain carries TRBV5-1 and TRBJ2-3, with 12 bases that match TRBD2. This CDR3 region has 16 residues. The J segment lost 2 bases and the V segment lost 4 bases, leaving 5 bases of the junction unmatched. Germline V gene data show CDR1 as SGHRS and CDR2 as YFSETQ. CDR3 residues: CASSIGLAGNTDTQYF. CDR3 DNA sequence: TGCGCCAGCAGCATAGGACTAGCGGGGAACACAGATACGCAGTATTTT.

This clone was seen more than once but under ten times. The rearrangement joins TRBV11-2 to TRBJ2-1; 11 bases agree with TRBD2. CDR1 and CDR2 from the germline V gene are SGHAT and FQNNGV. The CDR3 sequence is 16 residues long. The V segment lost 4 bases and the J segment 4 bases; nucleotides outside the gene matches: 6. The CDR3 is CASSSSLAGGYNEQFF. The CDR3, as DNA: TGTGCCAGCAGCTCATCCTTAGCGGGAGGGTACAATGAGCAGTTCTTC.

The chain carries TRBV5-6 and TRBJ2-7; 7 bases line up with TRBD1. V trimming: 4 bases; J trimming: 2 bases; junction bases outside the gene matches: 15. The CDR3 loop spans 17 amino acids. Per the germline V gene, CDR1 is SGHDT and CDR2 is YYEEEE. Written as DNA, the CDR3 is TGTGCCAGCAGCATTCGGACAGGTTCACGATCGGCCTACGAGCAGTACTTC. Its protein product is CASSIRTGSRSAYEQYF.

The CDR3 bases are TGTGCCAGCTCACGAAGGACCGCATCCTACGAGCAGTACTTC. As protein: CASSRRTASYEQYF. This chain links TRBV18 with TRBJ2-7, with no clear D. The length of the CDR3 is 14 residues. V gave up 4 bases and J gave up 1 base, with 11 bases separating them. Per germline, CDR1 KGHSH and CDR2 LQKENI.

The V gene is TRBV7-9, the J gene TRBJ2-1; D gene unclear. The CDR3 is 15 amino acids. Germline V lookup: CDR1 SEHNR, CDR2 FQNEAQ (reference sequence). V dropped 5 bases and J dropped 7 bases, with 18 bases sitting between them. The CDR3 DNA is TGTGCCAGCAGCCCTCACGGGTTACTTACAAATGAGCAGTTCTTC. Translating it yields CASSPHGLLTNEQFF.

The sample holds one count of this clone. The V call is TRBV18, the J call TRBJ2-7; TRBD2 matches at 11 bases. V was pared by 0 bases and J by 6 bases, with 4 bases of the junction left unmatched. Germline CDR1 KGHSH, CDR2 LQKENI. This CDR3 spans 15 amino acids. This CDR3 reads CASSPPTSGSTEQYF. The CDR3 bases are TGTGCCAGCTCACCACCAACTAGCGGGAGTACCGAGCAGTACTTC.

The chain employs TRBV4-1 and TRBJ2-1, with D perhaps being TRBD1 or TRBD2 (5 bases each). Trimming stripped 2 bases from V and 6 bases from J, with 11 bases between. This CDR3 is 14 amino acids long. The V gene's germline CDR1 is MGHRA and CDR2 YSYEKL. CDR3 nucleotides: TGCGCCAGCAGCCAACTAGCAGGGATCAATGAGCAGTTCTTC. Its translation: CASSQLAGINEQFF.